A single T cell receptor (beta chain) is shown here with its context. The PCR employed 60 Vbeta primers together with 13 Jbeta primers. Only in-frame clones appear in the TCRdb table, and some are missing; sequencing was by immunoSEQ multiplex PCR. This table holds about 250,000 clones, 78% found once. The data belong to a study of cytomegalovirus exposure and HLA in healthy donors. The germline gives CDR1 SGHAT, CDR2 FQNNGV. The CDR3 is 14 amino acids. V was clipped by 1 base and J by 3 bases, with 10 bases between them. Sequencing was done on a sample of PBMCs. This sequence originates from a boy younger than 18 in good health and CMV-seronegative. The gene calls are TRBV11-2 and TRBJ2-7; D call uncertain. The CDR3 coding sequence is TGTGCCAGCAGCTTAGGGGCCGGTAACTACGAGCAGTACTTC. Its translation: CASSLGAGNYEQYF.